This T cell receptor (beta chain) is from a study of T cells after yellow fever vaccination. Study-level results: Booster sampling recovered most clones from primary vaccination (approximately 96% CD4, just over 85% CD8).

This clonotype was observed many times. As yet, its antigen is unknown. Germline CDR1 and CDR2: SQVTM and ANQGSEA. The ends were cut back, 8 bases at V and 6 bases at J, with 16 bases in the middle. CDR3 length: 13 residues. 5'RACE template switching produced TCR cDNA carrying a universal primer site and UMIs. TCRdb reanalysed the 5' RACE reads using MiXCR and keeps one entry per CDR3 protein. The table has tens of thousands of distinct CDR3 sequences, about 7.2% seen once. The sample in question was CD8+ T cells sorted from PBMCs, obtained 9 to 11 days after the first yellow fever vaccination. The chain is built from TRBV29-1 and TRBJ2-2, with TRBD1 as a possible D gene (6 bases). The sequence derives from a man between 18 and 29 years old who received the YFV17D yellow fever vaccine. As DNA, the CDR3 is TGCAGCTATCGGACAGTCGCTTCCGGGGAGCTGTTTTTT. This codes for CSYRTVASGELFF.